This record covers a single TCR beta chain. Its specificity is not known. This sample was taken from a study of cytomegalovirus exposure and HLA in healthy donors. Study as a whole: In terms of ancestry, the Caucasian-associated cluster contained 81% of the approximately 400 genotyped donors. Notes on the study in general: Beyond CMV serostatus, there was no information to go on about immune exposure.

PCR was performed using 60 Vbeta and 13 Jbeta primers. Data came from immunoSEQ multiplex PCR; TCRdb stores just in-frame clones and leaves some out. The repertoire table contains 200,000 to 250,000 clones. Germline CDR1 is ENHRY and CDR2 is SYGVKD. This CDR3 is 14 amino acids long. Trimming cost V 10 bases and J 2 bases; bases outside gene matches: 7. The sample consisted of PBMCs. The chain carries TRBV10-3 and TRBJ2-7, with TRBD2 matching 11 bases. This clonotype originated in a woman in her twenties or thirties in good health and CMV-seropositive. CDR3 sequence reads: CASSPTSGTYEQYF. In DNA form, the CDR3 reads TGTGCCAGCTCACCGACTAGCGGGACCTACGAGCAGTACTTC.